Here is one T cell receptor beta chain with its context. The method was immunoSEQ multiplex PCR; TCRdb's version includes in-frame clones alone and lacks a portion of them. The sample shows more than 30,000 clones, roughly 89% of them seen only once. The source of the sample is a study of STAT5B mutations in CD4+ large granular lymphocyte leukemia. CDR3 size: 13 residues. Germline CDR1 is ENHRY and CDR2 is SYGVKD. Trimming stripped 4 bases from V and 2 bases from J, with 9 bases between. This chain connects TRBV10-3 to TRBJ2-7; no clear D. The sequence was collected from a human donor in good health. Sequencing was carried out using CD4+ T cells from blood buffy coats. The CDR3 DNA is TGTGCCATCAGTGGCCCCCCGGCCTACGAGCAGTACTTC. Amino acids: CAISGPPAYEQYF.